The following is a T cell receptor beta chain sequence with its context. The data were produced by immunoSEQ multiplex PCR, yet TCRdb's version contains in-frame clones alone and is incomplete. The profile covers under 75,000 clones, with about 85% appearing a single time and around 21% taken by the ten largest. This record belongs to a study of T cell responses to AZD1222 COVID-19 vaccine. The CDR3 has 11 residues. The V and J ends lost 4 bases and 10 bases respectively, with 10 bases between them. The germline V gene has CDR1 LGHDT and CDR2 YNNKEL (reference sequence). The chain employs TRBV3-1 (or the pseudogene TRBV3-2) and TRBJ1-1; D gene unclear. This sample comprised peripheral blood, obtained on day 0 of AZD1222 vaccination. The source of this sequence is an adult in good health. The CDR3, as DNA: TGTGCCAGCAGCCCGGGAGAACGAGCTTTCTTT. This translates into CASSPGERAFF.